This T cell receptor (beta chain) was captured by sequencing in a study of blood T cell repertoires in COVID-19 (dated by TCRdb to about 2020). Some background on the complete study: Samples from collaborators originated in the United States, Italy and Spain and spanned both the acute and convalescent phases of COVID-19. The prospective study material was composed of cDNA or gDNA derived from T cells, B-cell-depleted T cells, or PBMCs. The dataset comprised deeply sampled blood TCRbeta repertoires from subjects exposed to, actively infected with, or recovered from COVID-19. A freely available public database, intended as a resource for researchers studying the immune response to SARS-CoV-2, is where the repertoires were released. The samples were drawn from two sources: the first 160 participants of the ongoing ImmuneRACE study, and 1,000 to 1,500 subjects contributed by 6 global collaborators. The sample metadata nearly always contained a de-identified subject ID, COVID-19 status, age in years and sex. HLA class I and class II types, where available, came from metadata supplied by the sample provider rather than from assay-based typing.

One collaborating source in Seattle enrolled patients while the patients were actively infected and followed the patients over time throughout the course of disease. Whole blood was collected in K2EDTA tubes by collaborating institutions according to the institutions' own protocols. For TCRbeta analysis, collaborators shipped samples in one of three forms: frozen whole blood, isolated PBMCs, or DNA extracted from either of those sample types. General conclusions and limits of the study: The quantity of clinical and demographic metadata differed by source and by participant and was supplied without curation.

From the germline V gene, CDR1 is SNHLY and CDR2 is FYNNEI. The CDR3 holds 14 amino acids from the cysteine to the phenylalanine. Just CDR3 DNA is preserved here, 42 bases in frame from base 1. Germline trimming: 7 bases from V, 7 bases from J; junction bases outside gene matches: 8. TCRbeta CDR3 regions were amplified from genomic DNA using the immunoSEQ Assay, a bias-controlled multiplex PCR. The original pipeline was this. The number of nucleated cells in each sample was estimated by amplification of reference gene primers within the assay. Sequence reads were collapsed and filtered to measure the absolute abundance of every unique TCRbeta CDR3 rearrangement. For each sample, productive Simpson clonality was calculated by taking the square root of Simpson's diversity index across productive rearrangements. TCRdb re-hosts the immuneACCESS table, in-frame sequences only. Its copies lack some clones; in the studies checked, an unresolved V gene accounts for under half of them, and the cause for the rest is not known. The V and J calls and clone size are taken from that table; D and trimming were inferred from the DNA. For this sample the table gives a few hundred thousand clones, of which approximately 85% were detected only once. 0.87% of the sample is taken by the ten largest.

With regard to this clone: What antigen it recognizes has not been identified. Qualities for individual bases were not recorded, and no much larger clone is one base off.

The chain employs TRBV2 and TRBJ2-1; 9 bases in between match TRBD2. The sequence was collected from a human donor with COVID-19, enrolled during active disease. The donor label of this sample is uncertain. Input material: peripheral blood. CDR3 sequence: CASILAGRSNEQFF. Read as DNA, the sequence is TGTGCCAGCATCCTAGCGGGGAGGTCGAATGAGCAGTTCTTC.